The source of this TCR beta chain is a study of blood T cell repertoires in COVID-19. Trimming removed 3 bases at V and 3 bases at J, with 15 bases between. The CDR3 runs 15 residues. Germline V CDR1 and CDR2: DFQATT, SNEGSKA (reference sequence). This table comes from immunoSEQ multiplex PCR, and its TCRdb copy is limited to in-frame clones, with some not included. Among some 490,000 clones, 70% to 90% were seen once, and the ten largest hold roughly 3.2%. V and J are TRBV20-1 and TRBJ1-5, with a weak D call TRBD1 (5 bases). The sample was peripheral blood. The clonotype originates from a human donor in a cohort sampled during active COVID-19. The CDR3 DNA is TGCAGTGCTAGTGGCAGGGCCCCCACCAATCAGCCCCAGCATTTT. Protein sequence: CSASGRAPTNQPQHF.